This T cell receptor (beta chain) is from a study of tumor-infiltrating lymphocytes in primary liver carcinoma (dated by TCRdb to 2017 to 2019). For the study in its entirety: Roughly five patients with histopathologically diagnosed primary liver carcinoma underwent surgical resection in China between 2015 and early 2016. Of the five patients (three men and two women, aged 30 to 69 years), four had hepatocellular carcinoma and one had combined HCC and intrahepatic cholangiocarcinoma. The five patients had tumors staged T1-T3 N0M0, with maximum diameters ranging from roughly 4 to 10 cm. Samples yielded roughly 3.65 to 7.5 million productive TCRbeta reads; read depth did not differ significantly between tissue types. For each liver tumor, the study sampled five regions along with adjacent normal tissue and blood, and applied TCRbeta repertoire sequencing, expression microarrays and whole-exome sequencing. A total of some 35 specimens from 5 patients underwent TCRbeta repertoire sequencing, comprising roughly 25 tumor regions, 5 adjacent noncancerous liver tissues and 5 peripheral blood samples. Technical replicate repertoires showed high reproducibility, with mean shared-clone rates about 0.92 and correlation coefficients above 0.95. What the research found in general, with its limitations: The study included only five patients, and the authors note findings should be validated in a larger study. Only the TCR beta chain was sequenced, which likely underestimates true repertoire diversity because unpaired alpha chains were not captured. Consistent with antigen-driven expansion, pairs of tumor regions showed higher repertoire overlap (mean roughly 36%) than either tumor-adjacent pairs (around 17%) or tumor-blood pairs (about 15%). Since the samples were bulk and unsorted, there was no way to compare CD4+ and CD8+ T cell repertoires. A significantly larger repertoire fraction was made up by the top 250 clones in tumors than in blood (p = 0.039).

With regard to this clonotype: Its antigen remains unidentified. No clone much larger than this one lies a single base away; base qualities are absent.

Per the germline V gene, MGHRA is the CDR1 and YSYEKL is the CDR2. There are 15 amino acids in the CDR3, from cysteine to phenylalanine inclusive. Only CDR3 DNA remains: 45 bases, in frame from the first base. A constant-region primer and ProtoScript II reverse transcriptase were used to reverse-transcribe TCRbeta-specific cDNA from around 530 ng total RNA. Three nested multiplex PCR rounds, following a slightly modified ARM-PCR procedure, were used to build the TCRbeta libraries. Each of the first two PCR rounds ran for around 10 cycles using multiplex TRBV1-TRBV30 forward primers together with a Cbeta reverse primer. Sample barcodes and Illumina adapters were added in a final 25-cycle PCR with Deep VentR polymerase. Amplicons of 200-500 bp were gel-purified with a QIAquick gel extraction kit before sequencing. The TCRbeta amplicons were sequenced with 250-bp paired-end reads on an Illumina HiSeq 2500. The authors' pipeline ran thus. Reads were quality-trimmed with Trimmomatic v0.33, and paired reads were merged with FLASH v1.2.11 to recover full CDR3 sequences. V, D and J germline segments were assigned to the rearranged TCRbeta sequences using MiGEC v1.2.1b. Clonotype statistics and Shannon-Wiener diversity indices were computed with VDJtools v1.0.0. To cut down on sampling bias, every analysis after diversity analysis relied on just the 250 most abundant clonotypes from each sample. Starting from the raw public reads, TCRdb applied fastp trimming at Q25, assembled clones with MiXCR and retained in-frame beta chains. A single entry per CDR3 protein holds the most common genes and DNA from its merged rows. The V and J calls, along with clone size, are taken from TCRdb and not from the paper's own processing. The sample has approximately 330,000 distinct CDR3 sequences on record, less than 65% of them singletons. The ten biggest clones cover about 6.5% of the sample.

TRIzol reagent was used to extract blood RNA from unsorted whole blood, while the DNeasy Blood & Tissue kit provided the germline DNA. At the time of sampling, the patients were treatment-naive and had chronic HBV infection. About 4 milliliters of peripheral blood were collected into K2EDTA tubes before surgery. This TCR was recovered from a man between 35 and 55 years old with primary liver carcinoma and hepatitis B virus infection. The specimen was peripheral blood. The chain uses TRBV4-1 and TRBJ1-2; the D region possibly corresponds to TRBD1 (5 bases align). The encoded CDR3 is CACSRVLKGWSGYTF. The bases read TGCGCGTGCAGCCGAGTGCTTAAGGGGTGGAGTGGCTACACCTTC.